Listed here are 25 T cell receptor beta chains from one sample, sequenced in a study of read filtering for tumor transcriptome and immune sequencing. From about 0.4 ug of RNA, a library with molecular barcoded alpha/delta and beta/gamma adaptors was made. TCRdb independently ran MiXCR on the reads; one entry per CDR3 protein. The table has tens of thousands of distinct CDR3 sequences, over 9.5% seen once. Input material: a population of CD138-negative cells sorted from bone marrow. These receptor sequences come from a donor at least 40 years old with multiple myeloma.

This clonotype was counted many times. The V call is TRBV9, the J call TRBJ1-6; D unclear. Trimming removed 4 bases from V and 9 bases from J, with 11 bases in between. Looked up from germline, CDR1 is SGDLS and CDR2 is YYNGEE. CDR3 length equals 13 residues. Here the CDR3 reads CASSPRESSPLHF. DNA for the CDR3: TGTGCCAGCAGCCCAAGGGAGTCTTCACCCCTCCACTTT.

In this sample, this clonotype turned up many times. The V call is TRBV28, the J call TRBJ1-5; D not resolved. This CDR3 region has 14 residues. Germline V gene data show CDR1 as MDHEN and CDR2 as SYDVKM. V shed 5 bases and J shed 10 bases, with 18 bases lying between them. The CDR3 here is CASSPGPGVRPQHF. DNA for the CDR3: TGTGCCAGCAGTCCCGGACCCGGGGTACGACCCCAGCATTTT.

In its sample, this clonotype was seen many times. The rearrangement joins TRBV3-1 to TRBJ2-7; D unclear. V lost 3 bases to trimming and J lost 6 bases, with 9 bases between them. The germline CDR1 and CDR2 sequences are LGHDT and YNNKEL (reference sequence). The CDR3 spans 12 residues. The CDR3 bases are TGTGCCAGCAGCCAGGGCGTAACCGAGCAGTACTTC. This codes for CASSQGVTEQYF.

This clonotype was counted many times. This chain uses TRBV6-5 with TRBJ1-4, with 11 bases aligning to TRBD1. Trimming removed 5 bases from V and 11 bases from J; junction bases left unmatched: 10. Germline V gene data show CDR1 as MNHEY and CDR2 as SVGAGI. This CDR3 region has 15 residues. The CDR3 nucleotides read TGTGCCAGCAGTGGGACCGGGACAGGGGGAGGCAAACTGTTTTTT. Its translation is CASSGTGTGGGKLFF.

In this sample, this clonotype turned up many times. The chain carries TRBV28 and TRBJ2-1; 13 bases are shared with TRBD2. Unmatched junction bases numbered 1, after V lost 8 bases and J lost 3 bases. The CDR3 is 14 amino acids. Germline CDR1 reads MDHEN; CDR2 reads SYDVKM. DNA for the CDR3: TGTGCCAGCGGGACTAGCGGGATCTACAATGAGCAGTTCTTC. Amino acid sequence: CASGTSGIYNEQFF.

This clonotype was seen repeatedly, ten times or more. The CDR3 DNA sequence: TGTGCCAGCAGCCCCCTCCGGGGGAGGGCGGGAGAGACCCAGTACTTC. Residues: CASSPLRGRAGETQYF. V and J are TRBV7-2 and TRBJ2-5; 7 bases align to TRBD2. Germline V gene sequence: CDR1 SGHTA, CDR2 FQGNSA. The CDR3 covers 16 residues. The ends lost 5 bases at V and 4 bases at J; junction bases unmatched: 13.

This clonotype was detected ten times or more. This chain connects TRBV10-3 to TRBJ1-5; unclear D gene. The CDR3 sequence is 13 residues long. Trimming left V 5 bases short and J 4 bases short, with 9 bases between. Germline V gene data show CDR1 as ENHRY and CDR2 as SYGVKD. CDR3 bases: TGTGCCATCAGTACGGACCGAAATCAGCCCCAGCATTTT. Translating it yields CAISTDRNQPQHF.

This chain connects TRBV4-2 to TRBJ2-7; possibly TRBD1 for D (6 bases). There are 15 residues in the CDR3. The germline V and J ends were trimmed by 1 base and 1 base, with 11 bases remaining between them. Germline V lookup: CDR1 LGHNA, CDR2 YNFKEQ. CDR3 in amino acids: CASSQGDRTSYEQYF. In nucleotides, the CDR3 is TGTGCCAGCAGCCAAGGTGACAGGACTTCCTACGAGCAGTACTTC.

This clonotype appeared many times. Here the CDR3 reads CASSARDGTYEQYF. The CDR3 DNA reads TGTGCCAGCAGTGCCCGGGACGGAACCTACGAGCAGTACTTC. The V gene is TRBV6-1, the J gene TRBJ2-7, with D possibly being TRBD1 or TRBD2 (5 bases each). This CDR3 has 14 amino acids. V was pared by 4 bases and J by 2 bases, with 12 bases between. Germline values: CDR1 MNHNS, CDR2 SASEGT.

This clonotype has only a few counts. This could be a read error, since a much larger clone is one nucleotide away. In this CDR3 the conserved last residue, phenylalanine or tryptophan, is missing, so a read error is likely. The J gene is TRBJ2-3, the V gene TRBV2; TRBD2 aligns across 12 bases. This CDR3 contains 14 residues. CDR1 is SNHLY and CDR2 is FYNNEI in the germline V gene. V shed 7 bases and J 3 bases; nucleotides not matched to a gene: 2. Here the CDR3 reads CASTGLAGTDTQYS. As DNA, the CDR3 is TGTGCCAGCACCGGACTAGCGGGAACAGATACGCAGTATTCT.

About this clonotype itself: This likely stems from a read error, as it lies one base from a far larger clone. The conserved closing phenylalanine or tryptophan is absent in this CDR3, likely reflecting a read error. V and J are TRBV12-3 or TRBV12-4 and TRBJ1-5; D unresolved. CDR3 size: 14 residues. Trimming cost V 6 bases and J 7 bases, with 16 bases left between them. The CDR3 DNA sequence: TGTGCCAGCAGCCCGGACCGGGGAAGGCAGCCCCAGCATCTT. Amino acid sequence: CASSPDRGRQPQHL.

This clonotype was seen only a few times. The junction shows a germline mismatch at one end, possibly a read error. The V and J genes are TRBV4-2 and TRBJ1-1; a weak D match, TRBD1 (6 bases). The CDR3 spans 16 residues. The germline V gene has CDR1 LGHNA and CDR2 YNFKEQ. CDR3 amino acids: CASSQSMNHREGYAFF. The CDR3 coding sequence is TGCGCCAGCAGCCAGTCAATGAACCACAGGGAAGGATACGCTTTCTTT.

Ten or more counts support this clonotype. The rearrangement links TRBV7-2 to TRBJ2-3; possible D gene TRBD1, 6 bases. Trimming shortened V by 4 bases and J by 4 bases, and 15 bases separated the two germline ends. Germline V CDR1 and CDR2: SGHTA, FQGNSA. The CDR3 totals 15 residues. DNA of the CDR3: TGTGCCAGCAGCTACAGGGATCCGGTCTCAGATACGCAGTATTTT. Its translation is CASSYRDPVSDTQYF.

As concerns this clonotype: No conserved phenylalanine or tryptophan ends this CDR3, so it is likely a read error. No DNA is shown, since the ends of the CDR3 on it are uncertain; the CDR3 is the one TCRdb lists. The rearrangement uses TRBV6-5 and TRBJ2-1. The CDR3 length equals 13 residues, ends included. Germline V CDR1 and CDR2: MNHEY, SVGAGI. This chain's CDR3 is CASSYRLRDEQSL.

This clonotype was found many times. The chain employs TRBV2 and TRBJ1-5; 9 bases agree with TRBD1. With 6 bases clipped from V and 7 bases from J, the junction kept 7 bases outside the gene matches. Germline-derived CDR1 and CDR2 are SNHLY and FYNNEI. The CDR3 length is 14 residues. CDR3 DNA sequence: TGTGCCAGCAGCTTACAGGGGGCTGGACAGCCCCAGCATTTT. Encoded protein: CASSLQGAGQPQHF.

As concerns this clonotype: One base away lies a much larger clone, so this may be a sequencing read error. V and J are TRBV5-1 and TRBJ2-3; 10 bases align to TRBD2. J lost 4 bases, V lost 1 base, and 3 bases had no gene match. Germline V lookup: CDR1 SGHRS, CDR2 YFSETQ. The CDR3 runs to 15 residues. The CDR3 reads CASSLIAGGADTQYF. CDR3 sequence (DNA): TGCGCCAGCAGCTTGATAGCGGGAGGAGCAGATACGCAGTATTTT.

This clonotype was seen repeatedly, ten times or more. This may arise from a read error, as a much more abundant clone is one base away. The V call is TRBV20-1, the J call TRBJ2-1, with D possibly matching TRBD2 (6 bases). The CDR3 totals 14 residues. The germline V gene has CDR1 DFQATT and CDR2 SNEGSKA (reference sequence). CDR3: CSAVAVISYNGQFF. For the CDR3, the DNA is TGCAGTGCTGTAGCGGTCATCTCCTACAATGGGCAGTTCTTC.

Within the sample, this clonotype is medium-sized. This chain uses TRBV24-1 with TRBJ2-1; 16 bases line up with TRBD2. This CDR3 spans 19 amino acids. Germline V CDR1 and CDR2: KGHDR, SFDVKD. The V segment lost 4 bases and the J segment 6 bases; nucleotides outside the gene matches: 11. The CDR3: CATSDSGLAGGREGNEQFF. The CDR3, as DNA: TGTGCCACCAGTGACTCGGGACTAGCGGGAGGGCGTGAGGGCAATGAGCAGTTCTTC.

This clonotype was found many times. The genes are TRBV2 and TRBJ2-1, with TRBD1 matching 8 bases. Germline V gene lookup returns CDR1 SNHLY and CDR2 FYNNEI. There are 16 residues in the CDR3. V lost 6 bases and J lost 5; bases outside the gene matches: 12. The CDR3 protein is CASSLQGALPNNEQFF. CDR3 DNA: TGTGCCAGCAGCCTCCAGGGGGCATTACCCAACAATGAGCAGTTCTTC. Together with reference TRBV2 and TRBJ2-1, the CDR3 gives the full variable domain: EPEVTQTPSHQVTQMGQEVILRCVPISNHLYFYWYRQILGQKVEFLVSFYNNEISEKSEIFDDQFSVERPDGSNFTLKIRSTKLEDSAMYFCASSLQGALPNNEQFFGPGTRLTVL.

This clonotype came up many times. The chain uses TRBV15 and TRBJ2-1, with 10 bases identical to TRBD2. Trimming cost V 1 base and J 2 bases; bases outside gene matches: 2. Germline loops: CDR1 LNHNV, CDR2 YYDKDF (reference sequence). This CDR3 has 16 amino acids. The CDR3: CATSRGTSGTYNEQFF. Written as DNA, the CDR3 is TGTGCCACCAGCAGAGGAACTAGCGGGACCTACAATGAGCAGTTCTTC.

At least ten counts were recorded for this clonotype. This rearrangement joins TRBV6-1 to TRBJ2-3; TRBD2 matches 8 bases. V was clipped by 11 bases and J by 8 bases; unmatched bases: 6. This CDR3 is 11 amino acids long. The V gene's germline CDR1 is MNHNS and CDR2 SASEGT. The CDR3 nucleotides read TGTGCCGGGGCGGGGGGAGGTACGCAGTATTTT. It encodes CAGAGGGTQYF.

In this sample, this clonotype turned up many times. This sequence joins TRBV20-1 and TRBJ1-5; D remains ambiguous. Trimming removed 7 bases at V and 0 bases at J, with 19 bases between. Germline loops: CDR1 DFQATT, CDR2 SNEGSKA (reference sequence). The CDR3 has 16 amino acids. Here the CDR3 reads CSVLVRADNSNQPQHF. In DNA, the CDR3 is TGCAGTGTTTTAGTCCGGGCCGATAATAGCAATCAGCCCCAGCATTTT.

Note on this clonotype: Given a far larger clone just one base away, this is likely a sequencing read error. CDR3: CASSSGATLDIQYF. In DNA form, the CDR3 reads TGTGCCAGCAGTTCCGGAGCCACCTTAGACATTCAGTACTTC. The gene calls are TRBV6-2 or TRBV6-3 and TRBJ2-4; D is ambiguous. The V gene lost 4 bases and the J gene lost 8 bases, with 15 bases spanning the gap. CDR1 is MNHEY, CDR2 SVGEGT, per germline. The CDR3 has 14 residues.

The sample holds a few counts of this clonotype. The rearrangement uses TRBV4-1 and TRBJ2-5, with TRBD1 matching over 8 bases. J gave up 1 base and V 5 bases, and 6 bases lay outside the gene matches. The CDR3 has 15 residues. Germline V gene lookup returns CDR1 MGHRA and CDR2 YSYEKL. This chain's CDR3 is CASSLGQGGQETQYF. The CDR3 DNA is TGCGCCAGCAGCTTAGGACAGGGCGGCCAAGAGACCCAGTACTTC.

This clonotype was detected ten times or more. The chain couples TRBV19 to TRBJ2-1; D is tentatively TRBD1 or TRBD2 (5 bases each). Trimming pared 3 bases from V and 3 bases from J, leaving 12 bases between. This CDR3 spans 15 amino acids. In germline, CDR1 is LNHDA, CDR2 SQIVND (reference sequence). The CDR3 sequence: CASSIDGTLYNEQFF. CDR3 DNA: TGTGCCAGTAGTATTGACGGGACCCTCTACAATGAGCAGTTCTTC.